This T cell receptor (beta chain) originates from a study of vaccination effects on CD4 cells after COVID-19. This CDR3 has 14 residues. Germline lookup yields CDR1 KGHSH and CDR2 LQKENI. V was shortened by 2 bases and J by 0 bases, with 5 bases between the two germline ends. The table lists this clone with a few counts. What it binds is unknown. Additional DNA sequences in this sample encode the identical CDR3. Ahead of sequencing, the ViraFEST assay grew antigen-specific CD4+ T cells using viral peptide pools. Upon completion of about ten days in culture, CD4+ T cells were isolated. Among the vaccine recipients, none had a prior SARS-CoV-2 infection, and nucleocapsid antibodies were negative. Profiled with immunoSEQ multiplex PCR; TCRdb holds only in-frame clones, not every one. Among tens of thousands of clones, around 75% were seen once, and the ten largest hold roughly 22%.

The chain carries TRBV18 and TRBJ1-3; D ambiguous. This clonotype was sampled from a human donor who received a COVID-19 vaccine. This material consisted of CD4+ T cells from PBMCs cultured with HCoV-NL63 spike peptides, taken before COVID-19 vaccination. DNA for the CDR3: TGTGCCAGCTCACCAGGGAGCTCTGGAAACACCATATATTTT. This encodes CASSPGSSGNTIYF.